These T cell receptor beta chains were read from a single sample in a study of blood T cells in healthy people across ages. One entry per CDR3 protein results from TCRdb running MiXCR on the 5' RACE reads. The sample lists 850,000 to 1,300,000 distinct CDR3 sequences; 40% to 55% were seen once. Sample: blood. These receptors came from a woman aged 55-75 years in good health. The CDR3 runs from the conserved cysteine through the conserved F or W. The order of the fields is D gene, clone size, J gene, V gene, CDR3 protein, CDR3 DNA. The D gene is left open where the match is weak. A clone size is listed for some rows: how often the clone was seen (once, few, many), or a class if it is expanded.

D: TRBD1
size: few
J: TRBJ2-3
V: TRBV29-1
CDR3: CSVEAGGGTDTQYF
DNA: TGCAGCGTTGAAGCAGGGGGCGGCACAGATACGCAGTATTTT

D: TRBD2
size: few
J: TRBJ2-1
V: TRBV29-1
CDR3: CSVDPSGLYNEQFF
DNA: TGCAGCGTCGACCCTAGCGGGTTATACAATGAGCAGTTCTTC

D: -
size: -
J: TRBJ2-5
V: TRBV3-1
CDR3: CASSQGLIGETQYF
DNA: TGTGCCAGCAGCCAAGGTCTAATCGGAGAGACCCAGTACTTC

D: TRBD2
size: -
J: TRBJ2-1
V: TRBV20-1
CDR3: CSAKILAGRNNEQFF
DNA: TGCAGTGCTAAAATACTAGCGGGACGTAACAATGAGCAGTTCTTC

D: -
size: -
J: TRBJ2-7
V: TRBV9
CDR3: CASSAVQGFGEQYF
DNA: TGTGCCAGCAGCGCGGTGCAGGGCTTCGGCGAGCAGTACTTC

D: TRBD1
size: few
J: TRBJ2-5
V: TRBV6-9
CDR3: CASSYSFGTEKETQYF
DNA: TGTGCCAGCAGTTATTCGTTCGGGACAGAGAAAGAGACCCAGTACTTC

D: -
size: few
J: TRBJ2-5
V: TRBV11-2
CDR3: CASSLDFSGETQYF
DNA: TGTGCCAGCAGCTTAGATTTTAGCGGAGAGACCCAGTACTTC

D: TRBD2
size: -
J: TRBJ2-1
V: TRBV6-1
CDR3: CASQGLAGEQFF
DNA: TGTGCCAGCCAAGGACTAGCGGGAGAGCAGTTCTTC

D: TRBD1
size: -
J: TRBJ1-2
V: TRBV5-1
CDR3: CASSLAGPRDRDLDGYTF
DNA: TGCGCCAGCAGCTTGGCCGGTCCCCGGGACAGGGACTTGGATGGCTACACCTTC

D: -
size: few
J: TRBJ2-5
V: TRBV18
CDR3: CASSPKGETQYF
DNA: TGTGCCAGCTCACCAAAGGGAGAGACCCAGTACTTC

D: TRBD1
size: -
J: TRBJ1-4
V: TRBV29-1
CDR3: CSVEGQGKNSLFF
DNA: TGCAGCGTTGAAGGACAGGGGAAAAATTCACTGTTTTTT

D: -
size: -
J: TRBJ1-5
V: TRBV4-2
CDR3: CASSQGQGGLPQHF
DNA: TGTGCCAGCAGCCAAGGGCAGGGAGGTTTGCCCCAGCATTTT

D: TRBD2
size: few
J: TRBJ2-5
V: TRBV20-1
CDR3: CSASGRAGQETQYF
DNA: TGCAGTGCTAGTGGGAGGGCAGGGCAAGAGACCCAGTACTTC

D: TRBD1
size: many
J: TRBJ2-4
V: TRBV20-1
CDR3: CSAPPEMGQGNIQYF
DNA: TGCAGTGCTCCCCCCGAGATGGGACAGGGGAACATTCAGTACTTC

D: -
size: few
J: TRBJ2-4
V: TRBV7-9
CDR3: CASSLGNVEIIQYF
DNA: TGTGCCAGCAGCTTAGGAAACGTGGAGATCATTCAGTACTTC

D: -
size: -
J: TRBJ2-1
V: TRBV15
CDR3: CATSRGGSNEQFF
DNA: TGTGCCACCAGCCGAGGGGGTAGCAATGAGCAGTTCTTC

D: -
size: many
J: TRBJ2-7
V: TRBV27
CDR3: CASSLARAYEQYF
DNA: TGTGCCAGCAGTTTAGCCAGGGCCTACGAGCAGTACTTC

D: TRBD1
size: -
J: TRBJ1-1
V: TRBV6-6
CDR3: CASISGGQGRMNTEAFF
DNA: TGTGCCAGCATCTCGGGGGGACAGGGGCGTATGAACACTGAAGCTTTCTTT

D: -
size: -
J: TRBJ2-5
V: TRBV20-1
CDR3: CSAREGMGKETQYF
DNA: TGCAGTGCTAGAGAGGGGATGGGGAAAGAGACCCAGTACTTC

D: -
size: -
J: TRBJ2-7
V: TRBV10-3
CDR3: CAISEHTGTREQYF
DNA: TGTGCCATCAGTGAACATACAGGGACCCGTGAGCAGTACTTC

D: TRBD1
size: -
J: TRBJ1-5
V: TRBV12-3/TRBV12-4
CDR3: CASSFGTGVYQPQHF
DNA: TGTGCCAGCAGTTTTGGGACAGGGGTATATCAGCCCCAGCATTTT

D: -
size: once
J: TRBJ2-1
V: TRBV3-1
CDR3: CASSQDSWAPKPNNEQFF
DNA: TGTGCCAGCAGCCAAGATTCATGGGCCCCGAAACCAAACAATGAGCAGTTCTTC

D: -
size: -
J: TRBJ2-1
V: TRBV12-3/TRBV12-4
CDR3: CASSLRGQTDEQFF
DNA: TGTGCCAGCAGTTTACGGGGGCAGACGGATGAGCAGTTCTTC

D: TRBD1
size: few
J: TRBJ1-6
V: TRBV27
CDR3: CASSLGQYNSPLHF
DNA: TGTGCCAGCAGTTTGGGACAGTATAATTCACCCCTCCACTTT

D: TRBD1
size: many
J: TRBJ2-6
V: TRBV12-3/TRBV12-4
CDR3: CASSTRGSGANVLTF
DNA: TGTGCCAGCTCAACCAGGGGGTCTGGGGCCAACGTCCTGACTTTC

D: -
size: few
J: TRBJ2-3
V: TRBV25-1
CDR3: CASSRPGTDTQYF
DNA: TGTGCCAGCTCCCGGCCGGGCACAGATACGCAGTATTTT

D: TRBD2
size: once
J: TRBJ2-1
V: TRBV5-1
CDR3: CASSRFPRGDHNNEQFF
DNA: TGCGCCAGCAGCCGCTTCCCCCGGGGGGACCATAACAATGAGCAGTTCTTC

D: TRBD1
size: few
J: TRBJ2-5
V: TRBV5-5
CDR3: CASSSTGGSHNEQYF
DNA: TGTGCCAGCAGCTCGACAGGGGGCTCACACAATGAGCAGTACTTC

D: TRBD2
size: -
J: TRBJ2-7
V: TRBV7-9
CDR3: CASSSTTSGFNNEQYF
DNA: TGTGCCAGCAGCTCAACCACTAGCGGGTTCAACAATGAGCAGTACTTC

D: TRBD2
size: -
J: TRBJ2-5
V: TRBV2
CDR3: CASFSGLAGSETQYF
DNA: TGTGCCAGCTTCTCCGGACTAGCGGGATCAGAGACCCAGTACTTC

D: -
size: -
J: TRBJ2-4
V: TRBV12-3/TRBV12-4
CDR3: CASSRTNQGAKNIQYF
DNA: TGTGCCAGCAGCCGTACAAACCAGGGGGCCAAAAACATTCAGTACTTC

D: -
size: -
J: TRBJ1-2
V: TRBV25-1
CDR3: CASSEIGEIYGYTF
DNA: TGTGCCAGCAGTGAAATTGGGGAGATCTATGGCTACACCTTC

D: -
size: few
J: TRBJ2-1
V: TRBV27
CDR3: CASKGVNEQFF
DNA: TGTGCCAGCAAGGGTGTCAATGAGCAGTTCTTC

D: -
size: few
J: TRBJ2-7
V: TRBV30
CDR3: CAWSWGYEQYF
DNA: TGTGCCTGGAGTTGGGGTTACGAGCAGTACTTC

D: -
size: -
J: TRBJ1-2
V: TRBV4-1
CDR3: CASSQTVLGIGVDGYTF
DNA: TGCGCCAGCAGTCAAACCGTTCTCGGGATCGGGGTGGATGGCTACACCTTC

D: TRBD1
size: few
J: TRBJ1-5
V: TRBV27
CDR3: CASRPGQGLDQPQHF
DNA: TGTGCCAGCAGGCCGGGACAGGGACTCGATCAGCCCCAGCATTTT

D: -
size: few
J: TRBJ2-7
V: TRBV15
CDR3: CATSRELGAYEQYF
DNA: TGTGCCACCAGCAGAGAGTTGGGGGCCTACGAGCAGTACTTC

D: -
size: few
J: TRBJ1-2
V: TRBV28
CDR3: CASSLPGDPYGYTF
DNA: TGTGCCAGCAGCCTACCAGGGGATCCCTATGGCTACACCTTC

D: TRBD2
size: -
J: TRBJ2-6
V: TRBV3-1
CDR3: CACSQGTLTGLAGSGANVLTF
DNA: TGTGCCTGCAGCCAAGGGACCCTAACGGGACTAGCGGGCTCTGGGGCCAACGTCCTGACTTTC

D: -
size: -
J: TRBJ2-2
V: TRBV6-2/TRBV6-3
CDR3: CASRESGLTGELFF
DNA: TGTGCCAGCAGAGAGTCAGGGTTGACCGGGGAGCTGTTTTTT

D: -
size: -
J: TRBJ2-7
V: TRBV20-1
CDR3: CSAREASVAYEQYF
DNA: TGCAGTGCTAGAGAGGCCAGCGTTGCCTACGAGCAGTACTTC

D: -
size: -
J: TRBJ2-1
V: TRBV5-8
CDR3: CASSPRLFGIGQFF
DNA: TGTGCCAGCAGCCCCAGGTTGTTCGGGATTGGGCAGTTCTTC

D: -
size: -
J: TRBJ1-2
V: TRBV2
CDR3: CASSEGETYGYTF
DNA: TGTGCCAGCAGTGAAGGTGAGACCTATGGCTACACCTTC

D: TRBD1
size: few
J: TRBJ1-2
V: TRBV5-1
CDR3: CASSSTMGQGGGYTF
DNA: TGCGCCAGCAGCTCTACCATGGGACAGGGCGGGGGCTACACCTTC

D: -
size: -
J: TRBJ1-5
V: TRBV28
CDR3: CASTGQSNQPQHF
DNA: TGTGCCAGCACCGGACAGAGCAATCAGCCCCAGCATTTT

D: -
size: -
J: TRBJ2-6
V: TRBV4-1
CDR3: CASSQDWGSATSGANVLTF
DNA: TGCGCCAGCAGCCAAGATTGGGGGAGCGCAACCTCTGGGGCCAACGTCCTGACTTTC

D: TRBD2
size: -
J: TRBJ2-1
V: TRBV27
CDR3: CASRTSQTYNEQFF
DNA: TGTGCCAGTAGGACTAGCCAAACCTACAATGAGCAGTTCTTC